This passage covers 5 T cell receptor beta chains from one sample sequenced in a study of CD8 T cells in ankylosing spondylitis. TCRdb called the 5' RACE reads again in MiXCR, with one record for every CDR3 protein. Of roughly 180,000 distinct CDR3 sequences listed, around a tenth are singletons. Sample: blood, either unsorted or a sorted T cell fraction (not recorded which). The receptors come from a female donor with ankylosing spondylitis or in good health (not recorded which).

This clonotype was found a few times. The chain is built from TRBV12-5 and TRBJ1-1; a weak D match, TRBD1 (6 bases). The CDR3 is 15 residues long. V lost 3 bases and J lost 4, with 15 bases in between. CDR1 and CDR2 (germline): LGHNT, FRNRAP. The CDR3 coding sequence is TGTGCTAGTGGTTTTAGGGCAGGGGACCTCACTGAAGCTTTCTTT. As protein: CASGFRAGDLTEAFF.

The chain uses TRBV20-1 and TRBJ1-1, with 8 bases identical to TRBD1. Germline CDR1 DFQATT, CDR2 SNEGSKA (reference sequence). With V trimmed by 3 bases and J by 8 bases, 11 bases remained unmatched. The CDR3 has 14 residues. The CDR3 is CSARDRDRPMEAFF. In DNA, the CDR3 is TGCAGTGCTAGGGACCGGGACAGGCCAATGGAAGCTTTCTTT.

The chain carries TRBV15 and TRBJ2-7, with D hard to call. Germline V gives CDR1 LNHNV, CDR2 YYDKDF (reference sequence). The CDR3 runs 13 residues. V lost 5 bases to trimming and J lost 3 bases, with 11 bases between them. CDR3 amino acids: CATSERTHYEQYF. CDR3 sequence (DNA): TGTGCCACCAGCGAACGGACGCACTACGAGCAGTACTTC.

This clonotype was recorded a few times. The V and J genes are TRBV20-1 and TRBJ2-1; D is perhaps TRBD2 (5 bases). In germline, CDR1 is DFQATT, CDR2 SNEGSKA (reference sequence). V was cut by 0 bases and J by 4 bases, with 10 bases left in between. The CDR3 is 14 residues long. CDR3 nucleotide sequence: TGCAGTGCTAGAGAAGAGCGGAAGTACAATGAGCAGTTCTTC. Its translation is CSAREERKYNEQFF.

This chain links TRBV6-2 or TRBV6-3 with TRBJ2-3, with TRBD2 matching 10 bases. CDR1 is MNHEY, CDR2 SVGEGT, per germline. V shed 6 bases, J shed 3 bases, and the junction held 9 bases outside the gene matches. The CDR3 has 16 amino acids. The CDR3 spells CASSSPLAGATDTQYF. In DNA, the CDR3 is TGTGCCAGCAGCTCCCCCCTAGCGGGAGCTACAGATACGCAGTATTTT.